The TCR beta chain described here comes from a study of blood T cell repertoires in COVID-19 (dated by TCRdb to 2020 to 2022). Broadly, across the study: The collaborator samples originated in the United States, Italy and Spain and spanned the acute and convalescent phases of COVID-19. The material from the prospective study consisted of cDNA or gDNA derived from T cells, B-cell-depleted T cells, or PBMCs. The dataset comprised deeply sampled blood TCRbeta repertoires from subjects exposed to, actively infected with, or recovered from COVID-19. The repertoires were released in a freely available public database intended as a resource for research on the immune response to SARS-CoV-2. The samples were drawn from two sources: the first 160 participants of the ongoing ImmuneRACE study, and fewer than 1,500 subjects contributed by 6 global collaborators. The sample metadata nearly always contained a de-identified subject ID, COVID-19 status, age in years and sex. Where available, HLA class I and class II types were obtained from metadata supplied by the sample provider rather than from assay-based typing. General study outcomes and caveats: How much clinical and demographic metadata was included differed by source and by participant, and the metadata was provided uncurated.

The trim is 6 bases for V and 0 bases for J, with a gap of 14 bases between the germline ends. Inclusive of the bounding cysteine and phenylalanine, the CDR3 is 15 residues long. Just CDR3 DNA is preserved here, 45 bases in frame from base 1. CDR1 and CDR2, looked up from the germline V gene, are MDHEN and SYDVKM. The immunoSEQ Assay, a bias-controlled multiplex PCR, was used to amplify TCRbeta CDR3 regions from genomic DNA. Per the authors' processing: Nucleated cell counts per sample were estimated from amplification of reference gene primers within the assay. Sequence reads were collapsed and filtered to measure the absolute abundance of every unique TCRbeta CDR3 rearrangement. Productive Simpson clonality was computed per sample as the square root of Simpson's diversity index over productive rearrangements. The source is immuneACCESS, and TCRdb retained only in-frame sequences with V and J called. Part of the clones is not carried over; for the studies checked, unresolved V genes explain less than half of this, and the remainder is unexplained. That table gives V, J and clone size, and the DNA gave D and trimming. The table for this sample lists a few hundred thousand clones; more than 75% of them were counted only once. The top ten clones comprise approximately 9.3% of the sample.

In the prospective study, participants were roughly 18 to 95 years old, resided in about two dozen geographic areas of the United States, and were enrolled through a virtual design. To assign participants to cohorts, the prospective study relied on clinical history that participants themselves reported in a screening survey and a study questionnaire. Recovered participants in ImmuneRACE Cohort 3 were defined by two consecutive negative NP/OP PCR tests, clearance by a healthcare professional, or resolution of symptoms. In the prospective study, whole blood, serum and a nasopharyngeal or oropharyngeal swab were collected from each participant by mobile phlebotomists. Participants in the prospective study had the option to provide additional blood draws and questionnaires over an approximately two-month period. Blood samples from the prospective study were shipped frozen or at room temperature prior to DNA extraction.

As to this clone: Its antigen is not yet known. Within one base of it there is no much larger clone, and no base qualities were kept.

The chain employs TRBV28 and TRBJ1-2; a weak D assignment points to TRBD1 (5 bases agree). Specimen: PBMCs or T cells enriched from blood (not recorded which). The TCR sequence derives from a woman between 50 and 59 years old who had recovered from COVID-19. The DNA sequence is TGTGCCAGCAGGGGGCTGCAGGGCACTAACTATGGCTACACCTTC. Protein translation: CASRGLQGTNYGYTF.